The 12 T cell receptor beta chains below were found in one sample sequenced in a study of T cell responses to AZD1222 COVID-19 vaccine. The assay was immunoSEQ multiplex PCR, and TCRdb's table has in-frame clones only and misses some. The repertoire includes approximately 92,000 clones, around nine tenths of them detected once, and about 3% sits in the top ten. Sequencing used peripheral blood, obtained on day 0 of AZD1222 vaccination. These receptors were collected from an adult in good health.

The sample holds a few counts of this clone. In DNA form, the CDR3 reads TGTGCCAGCAGAAGGTGGCAGGGGAGCTCTGGGGCCAACGTCCTGACTTTC. It specifies CASRRWQGSSGANVLTF. This chain uses TRBV2 with TRBJ2-6, with D perhaps TRBD1 (6 bases). This CDR3 has 17 amino acids. Trimming left V 6 bases short and J 0 bases short, with 15 bases between. The germline V gene has CDR1 SNHLY and CDR2 FYNNEI.

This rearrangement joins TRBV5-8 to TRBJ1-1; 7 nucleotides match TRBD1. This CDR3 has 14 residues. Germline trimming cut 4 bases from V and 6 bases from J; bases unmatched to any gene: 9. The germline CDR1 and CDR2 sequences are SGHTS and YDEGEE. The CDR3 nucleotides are TGTGCCAGCAGCAGTCCAGGGGGTTTATCTGAAGCTTTCTTT. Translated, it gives CASSSPGGLSEAFF.

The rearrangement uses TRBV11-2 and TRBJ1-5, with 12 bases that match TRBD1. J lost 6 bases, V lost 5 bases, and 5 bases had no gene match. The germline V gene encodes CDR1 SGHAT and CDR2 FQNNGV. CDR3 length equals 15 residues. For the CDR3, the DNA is TGTGCCAGCAGCCGGGGACAGGGGGCCGGTCAGCCCCAGCATTTT. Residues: CASSRGQGAGQPQHF.

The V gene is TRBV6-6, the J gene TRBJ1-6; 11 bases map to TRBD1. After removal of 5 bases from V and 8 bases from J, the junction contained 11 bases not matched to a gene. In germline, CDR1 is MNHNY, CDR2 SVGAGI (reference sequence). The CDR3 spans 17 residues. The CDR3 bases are TGTGCCAGCAGTCGCTCCGGGACAGGGGGTGTGTATTCACCCCTCCACTTT. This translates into CASSRSGTGGVYSPLHF.

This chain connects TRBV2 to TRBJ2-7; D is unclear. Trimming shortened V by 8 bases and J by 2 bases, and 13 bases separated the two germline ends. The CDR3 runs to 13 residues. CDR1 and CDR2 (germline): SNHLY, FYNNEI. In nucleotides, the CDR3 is TGTGCCAGCGGCATCCAGCACCCCTACGAGCAGTACTTC. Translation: CASGIQHPYEQYF. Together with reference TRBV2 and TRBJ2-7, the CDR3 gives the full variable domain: EPEVTQTPSHQVTQMGQEVILRCVPISNHLYFYWYRQILGQKVEFLVSFYNNEISEKSEIFDDQFSVERPDGSNFTLKIRSTKLEDSAMYFCASGIQHPYEQYFGPGTRLTVT.

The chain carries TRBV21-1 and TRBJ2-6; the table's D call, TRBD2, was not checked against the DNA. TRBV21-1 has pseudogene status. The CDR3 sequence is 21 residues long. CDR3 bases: TGTGCCAGCAGCAATCTCTCTAGCGGGGGGAATCTTTTCTCTGGGGCCAACGTCCTGACTTTC. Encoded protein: CASSNLSSGGNLFSGANVLTF.

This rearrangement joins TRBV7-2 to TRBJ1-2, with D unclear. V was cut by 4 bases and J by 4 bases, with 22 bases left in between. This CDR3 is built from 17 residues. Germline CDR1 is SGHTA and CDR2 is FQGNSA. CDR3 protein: CASSSLGLQEVIYGYTF. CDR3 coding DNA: TGTGCCAGCAGCTCCCTTGGGTTGCAGGAAGTTATCTATGGCTACACCTTC.

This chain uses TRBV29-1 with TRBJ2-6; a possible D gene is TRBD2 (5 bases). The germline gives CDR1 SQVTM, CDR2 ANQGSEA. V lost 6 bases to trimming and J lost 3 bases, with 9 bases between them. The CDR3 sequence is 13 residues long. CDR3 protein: CSVEGGGANVLTF. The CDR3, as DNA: TGCAGCGTCGAGGGTGGTGGGGCCAACGTCCTGACTTTC.

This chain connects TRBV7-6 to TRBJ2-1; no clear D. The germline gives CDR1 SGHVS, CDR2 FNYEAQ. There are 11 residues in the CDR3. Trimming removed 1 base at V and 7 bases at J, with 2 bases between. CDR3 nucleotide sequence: TGTGCCAGCAGCTTAGAGAATGAGCAGTTCTTC. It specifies CASSLENEQFF.

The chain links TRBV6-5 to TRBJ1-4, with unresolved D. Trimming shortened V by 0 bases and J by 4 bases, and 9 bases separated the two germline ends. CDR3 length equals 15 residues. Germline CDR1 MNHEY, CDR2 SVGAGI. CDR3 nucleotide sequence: TGTGCCAGCAGTTACTCTTACGGCAGTAATGAAAAACTGTTTTTT. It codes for CASSYSYGSNEKLFF.

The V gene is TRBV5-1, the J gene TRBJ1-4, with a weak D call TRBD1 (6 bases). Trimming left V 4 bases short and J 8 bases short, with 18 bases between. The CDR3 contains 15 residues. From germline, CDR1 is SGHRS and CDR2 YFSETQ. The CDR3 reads CASSASRDTQEKLFF. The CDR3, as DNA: TGCGCCAGCAGCGCAAGCCGGGACACCCAGGAAAAACTGTTTTTT. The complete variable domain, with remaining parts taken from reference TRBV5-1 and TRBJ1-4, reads KAGVTQTPRYLIKTRGQQVTLSCSPISGHRSVSWYQQTPGQGLQFLFEYFSETQRNKGNFPGRFSGRQFSNSRSEMNVSTLELGDSALYLCASSASRDTQEKLFFGSGTQLSVL.

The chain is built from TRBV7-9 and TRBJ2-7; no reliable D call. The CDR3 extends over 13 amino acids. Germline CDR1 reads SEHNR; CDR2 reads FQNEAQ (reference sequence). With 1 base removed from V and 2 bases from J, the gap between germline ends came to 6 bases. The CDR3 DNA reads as TGTGCCAGCAGCTTAGAGGCAGCCTACGAGCAGTACTTC. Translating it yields CASSLEAAYEQYF.